This TCR beta chain comes out of a study of T-cell reconstitution after alpha-beta-depleted transplantation in children. Per the germline V gene, CDR1 is SGHTA and CDR2 is FQGNSA. The CDR3 contains 19 residues. Trimming pared 0 bases from V and 3 bases from J, leaving 21 bases between. A library of TCRbeta sequences, prepared with unique molecular identifiers, was generated. In TCRdb, the PCR reads were re-called with MiXCR into one record per CDR3 protein. Found here are 55,000 to 70,000 distinct CDR3 sequences, around 9.9% of them singletons; the top ten hold approximately 13%. This clonotype was counted at least ten times.

This sample comprised PBMCs, obtained before TCRalphabeta/CD19-depleted stem cell transplant. The chain joins TRBV7-2 to TRBJ1-5, with TRBD1 as a possible D gene (6 bases). This receptor was obtained from a boy aged 5-17 years with acute myeloid leukemia, due to receive a stem cell transplant. CDR3 residues: CASSLAGLLGARNNQPQHF. The CDR3 DNA reads TGTGCCAGCAGCTTAGCGGGGCTCCTGGGGGCGAGGAACAATCAGCCCCAGCATTTT.